This T cell receptor (beta chain) originates from a study of shared clonotypes between healthy human individuals (dated by TCRdb to the early 2020s). With respect to the entire study: The cohort included a few men and two women between 18 and 49 years of age. Different laboratories and diverse techniques were used to prepare libraries and sequence TCR repertoires, to increase sequencing depth and limit assay-specific biases. Per donor, three plates each were used for CD4 naive and CD4 memory, two for CD8 naive, and one for CD8 memory. Between about 0.85 and 10 billion PBMCs per donor were obtained by leukapheresis. To estimate repertoire size and how much clonotype sharing occurs between individuals, the study deeply sequenced the blood TCR repertoires of five healthy adults.

Of note for this clone: It lacks a known antigen. No base qualities exist here, and no much larger clone lies one base off it.

Via the germline V gene, CDR1 is SGHAT and CDR2 FQNNGV. Trimming removed 6 bases from V and 4 bases from J; the gene matches leave 15 bases unexplained. Measured from the cysteine to the phenylalanine, the CDR3 is 18 residues long. Only the CDR3 DNA is retained, 54 bases long and in frame from the first base. The investigation overall reported the following: Larger estimated clonotype richness was generally found for naive subsets than for memory subsets. Based on pairwise subsampling, the degree of clonotype sharing among donors was expected to be affected by sequencing depth. Compared with non-shared clonotypes, the clonotypes found in all four sorted-subset donors had higher generation probabilities. Incomplete sequencing was indicated by rarefaction of sorted-subset datasets, despite the large sequencing depth. Sharing across a handful of donors was observed for 5% to 6.5% of naive CD4, over 3% of naive CD8, 2.3% of memory CD4, and approximately 0.41% of memory CD8 clonotypes. Because the study included a small number of donors, the genetic and exposure-history diversity represented was limited. Only blood was sampled, and tissue TCR repertoires likely differ from those in blood.

Using the deep immunoSEQ assay, multiplex PCR amplified TCR CDR3 regions from genomic DNA. Genomic DNA extracted from each cell subset was distributed evenly over all wells of several immunoSEQ 96-well plates, and each plate served as one replicate. For sorted subsets, each replicate PCR was loaded with approximately 200 ng genomic DNA, equivalent to 25,000 to 35,000 T cell genomes. Purified libraries were quantified with a Qubit 3.0 fluorometer, sized on a Bioanalyzer 2100, and re-quantified with the KAPA Library Quantification kit. Every immunoSEQ 96-well plate was sequenced on a dedicated single-read 150-cycle Illumina NextSeq 550 flow cell. Per the authors' processing: Because the immunoSEQ output included only junctional sequences and no quality scores, the filtering could not be the same as the filtering used for full-length reads. Sequences were annotated with PyIR, a Python wrapper for IgBLAST v1.9, and V/J genes and CDR3 were assigned using IMGT germline references. Reads with weak V/J assignments (E-value above 1e-6), missing CDR3, stop codons, out-of-frame junctions, or ambiguous translated residues were removed. V3J clonotypes were defined by identical inferred V gene, J gene, and CDR3 amino acid sequence. Percentage overlap between repertoires was calculated by dividing the number of shared unique clonotypes by the size of the smaller repertoire. Richness of each repertoire was evaluated using RTK rarefaction, the Chao1 estimator, and Recon v2.1 estimates of unobserved clonotypes. OLGA was used to compute generation probabilities for all TCRbeta clonotypes that the gDNA method yielded from a handful of donors. TCRdb limited this immuneACCESS table to in-frame rearrangements with V and J called. A share of clones is missing; checked studies link under half to unresolved V genes, and the rest is unexplained. The D gene and trimming were derived from the DNA, and the V and J assignments and clone size from that table. The sample yields about 2.3 million clones; 85% to 95% were counted once. The top ten clonotypes cover approximately 0.41% of the sample.

The donors were healthy, HIV-negative adults who had no recently reported acute infections or vaccinations. Only Caucasian adults living in Nashville, Tennessee, USA were represented among the donors. CD4+ T cells were enriched through magnetic negative selection, after which naive cells were positively selected on CD45RA and the remaining negative fraction served as the memory subset. Blood was collected by leukapheresis, and PBMCs were isolated by Ficoll-Histopaque density gradient centrifugation and then cryopreserved in liquid nitrogen vapor phase. Purity and quantity of every magnetically sorted T cell population were checked by analytical flow cytometry. Genomic DNA was isolated from every sorted fraction and measured by UV absorbance on a Nanodrop 2000c.

This receptor was obtained from a man between 18 and 29 years old in good health. Some clones in this sample may be carry-over from other donors' samples. This sequence uses TRBV11-2 and TRBJ2-6; TRBD1 matches 7 bases in the middle. The sample comprised naive CD4+ T cells from PBMCs. Reading the label with the study, this specimen's cell subset or site is: CD45RA+ positively selected. The CDR3 protein is CASSQKFKGGAGANVLTF. The DNA sequence reads TGTGCCAGCAGTCAGAAATTTAAAGGGGGCGCCGGGGCCAACGTCCTGACTTTC.